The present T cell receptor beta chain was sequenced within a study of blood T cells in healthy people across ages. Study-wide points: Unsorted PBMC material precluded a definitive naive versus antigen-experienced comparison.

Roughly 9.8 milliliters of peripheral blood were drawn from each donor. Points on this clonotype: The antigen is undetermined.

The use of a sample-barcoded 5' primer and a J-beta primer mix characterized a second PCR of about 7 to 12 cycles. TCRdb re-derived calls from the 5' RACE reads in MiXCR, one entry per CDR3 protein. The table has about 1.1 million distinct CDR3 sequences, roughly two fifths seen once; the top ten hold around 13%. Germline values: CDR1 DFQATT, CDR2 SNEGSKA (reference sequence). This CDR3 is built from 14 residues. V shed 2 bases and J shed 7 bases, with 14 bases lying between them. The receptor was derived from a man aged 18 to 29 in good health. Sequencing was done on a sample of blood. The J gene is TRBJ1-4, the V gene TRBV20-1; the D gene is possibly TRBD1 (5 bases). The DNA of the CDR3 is TGCAGTGCTAGAACCGTTTGGGGCGGTGAAAAACTGTTTTTT. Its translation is CSARTVWGGEKLFF.